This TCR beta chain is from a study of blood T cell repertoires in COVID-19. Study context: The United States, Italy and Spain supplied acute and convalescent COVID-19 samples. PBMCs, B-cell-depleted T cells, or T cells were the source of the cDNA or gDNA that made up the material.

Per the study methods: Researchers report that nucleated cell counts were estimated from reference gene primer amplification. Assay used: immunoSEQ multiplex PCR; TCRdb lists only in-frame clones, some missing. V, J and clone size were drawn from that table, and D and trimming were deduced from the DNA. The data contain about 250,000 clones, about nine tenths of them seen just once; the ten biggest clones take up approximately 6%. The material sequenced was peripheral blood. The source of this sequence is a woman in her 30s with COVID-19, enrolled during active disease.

CDR3 coding DNA: TGCGCCAGCAGCTTAACAACAGGGAGCACTGAAGCTTTCTTT. Its translation: CASSLTTGSTEAFF. The J gene is TRBJ1-1, the V gene TRBV5-1; weak D call: TRBD1 (6 bases). The germline V gene has CDR1 SGHRS and CDR2 YFSETQ. Between the trimmed V and J ends, which lost 2 bases and 4 bases, there was a span of 12 bases. The CDR3 spans 14 residues. Filled out from reference TRBV5-1 and TRBJ1-1, the complete variable domain reads KAGVTQTPRYLIKTRGQQVTLSCSPISGHRSVSWYQQTPGQGLQFLFEYFSETQRNKGNFPGRFSGRQFSNSRSEMNVSTLELGDSALYLCASSLTTGSTEAFFGQGTRLTVV.